This is a list of T cell receptor beta chains from one sample in a study of Ad26.COV2.S vaccination and SARS-CoV-2 variants. Generated by immunoSEQ multiplex PCR, the TCRdb table keeps only in-frame clones and is missing some. The sample shows around 94,000 clones, over 60% of them seen only once. This material consisted of peripheral blood, taken after recovery from COVID-19. The receptors were sampled from a human donor who had recovered from COVID-19. The CDR3 runs from the conserved cysteine through the conserved F or W. Each record gives: D gene, V gene, clone size, J gene, CDR3 DNA, CDR3 protein. A D gene is named only where the DNA matches it firmly. Part of the rows lack a size; the others show once, few, many or a class for expanded clones.

>.|TRBV12-3/TRBV12-4|.|TRBJ1-5
TGTGCCAGCAGTTTTGGGGGGCAGCCCCAGCATTTT
CASSFGGQPQHF
>.|TRBV6-1|.|TRBJ1-2
TGTGCCAGCAGTGACCCTTATGGCTACACCTTC
CASSDPYGYTF
>TRBD1|TRBV4-2|once|TRBJ1-2
TGTGCCAGCAGCCCCGGGACAGGGGGAGAGATGAGCTATGGCTACACCTTC
CASSPGTGGEMSYGYTF
>.|TRBV28|.|TRBJ2-2
TGTGCCAGCAGTGCCAACCAGGGGCGAGCCGGGGAGCTGTTTTTT
CASSANQGRAGELFF
>TRBD1|TRBV2|.|TRBJ1-4
TGTGCCAGCACGGGACAGGGGATCTCTAATGAAAAACTGTTTTTT
CASTGQGISNEKLFF
>TRBD1|TRBV2|.|TRBJ1-5
TGTGCCAGCAGTACACAGGGGGTTGGCAATCAGCCCCAGCATTTT
CASSTQGVGNQPQHF
>.|TRBV5-1|.|TRBJ2-7
TGCGCCAGCAGCTTGGAATTAGGTAGCGAGCAGTACTTC
CASSLELGSEQYF
>.|TRBV4-1|.|TRBJ2-2
TGCGCCAGCAGCCAAGATCAGTTTTTAATCCGACTCAGGAACACCGGGGAGCTGTTTTTT
CASSQDQFLIRLRNTGELFF
>TRBD1|TRBV6-4|.|TRBJ1-4
TGTGCCAGCAGTGTCGAAGGGGGCACTAATGAAAAACTGTTTTTT
CASSVEGGTNEKLFF
>.|TRBV5-1|.|TRBJ1-4
TGCGCCAGCAGCCCGAACCCTGGGGGGACCTCTAATGAAAAACTGTTTTTT
CASSPNPGGTSNEKLFF
>.|TRBV18|.|TRBJ1-1
TGTGCCAGCTCACCTGAGGGGGGGGACACTGAAGCTTTCTTT
CASSPEGGDTEAFF
>.|TRBV30|.|TRBJ2-5
TGTGCCTCCGGGACTTCCCTCGGTGGCGGGACCCAGTACTTC
CASGTSLGGGTQYF
>.|TRBV10-2|.|TRBJ2-1
TGCGCCAGCAGTGAGCGGGGCCATGAGCAGTTCTTC
CASSERGHEQFF
>.|TRBV15|.|TRBJ1-2
TGTGCCACCAGCAGAGCACTACTTACTAACTATGGCTACACCTTC
CATSRALLTNYGYTF
>.|TRBV11-2|.|TRBJ1-1
TGTGCCAGCAGCTTTACAGGGATCAGGACTGAAGCTTTCTTT
CASSFTGIRTEAFF
>.|TRBV5-4|.|TRBJ1-1
TGTGCCAGCAGGTTCAGGGGACGGGCTGAAGCTTTCTTT
CASRFRGRAEAFF
>TRBD2|TRBV3-1/TRBV3-2|.|TRBJ2-1
TGTGCCAGCAGCCAGGGAGCGGGGGATAATGAGCAGTTCTTC
CASSQGAGDNEQFF
>.|TRBV5-4|few|TRBJ1-6
TGTGCCAGCAGCCCCGGGGCTAGCTCCTATAATTCACCCCTCCACTTT
CASSPGASSYNSPLHF
>TRBD1|TRBV18|.|TRBJ1-5
TGTGCCAGCTCACCTCAGGGGACAGGGGCCAATCAGCCCCAGCATTTT
CASSPQGTGANQPQHF
>.|TRBV6-5|few|TRBJ1-1
TGTGCCAGCAGACAGGGGAACACTGAAGCTTTCTTT
CASRQGNTEAFF
>TRBD1|TRBV2|.|TRBJ1-5
TGTGCCAGCAGTGGAGGACAGGGGGTTCAGCCCCAGCATTTT
CASSGGQGVQPQHF
>.|TRBV9|.|TRBJ2-2
TGTGCCAGCAGCGTAGCCGCCCGGACTCCGACCGGGGAGCTGTTTTTT
CASSVAARTPTGELFF
>.|TRBV30|.|TRBJ1-4
TGTGCCTGGACCCCCGGCGACAGGGAAAAACTGTTTTTT
CAWTPGDREKLFF
>TRBD1|TRBV6-5|.|TRBJ2-4
TGTGCCAGCAGTTCCCGACAGGGTAGGCAGTACTTC
CASSSRQGRQYF
>.|TRBV28|.|TRBJ1-1
TGTGCCAGCAAATGGAGGAACACTGAAGCTTTCTTT
CASKWRNTEAFF
>.|TRBV3-1/TRBV3-2|.|TRBJ1-2
TGTGCCAGCAGCCAAGATGACCGGGGGTCCTATGGCTACACCTTC
CASSQDDRGSYGYTF
>.|TRBV5-5|.|TRBJ1-1
TGTGCCAGCAGCTTAGAGGGATCGAACACTGAAGCTTTCTTT
CASSLEGSNTEAFF
>TRBD1|TRBV12-5|.|TRBJ1-4
TGTGCTAGTGCCCCATCCCAGGGGGGTGAAAAACTGTTTTTT
CASAPSQGGEKLFF
>TRBD1|TRBV5-3|once|TRBJ2-7
TGTGCCAGAATCCCCGGACAGGGCTACGAGCAGTACTTC
CARIPGQGYEQYF
>TRBD1|TRBV5-1|.|TRBJ1-3
TGCGCCAGCAGCCTACGTACAGGGGCTCCTGGAAACACCATATATTTT
CASSLRTGAPGNTIYF
>TRBD1|TRBV10-3|.|TRBJ2-2
TGTGCCATCAGTGAGACGTGGGACAGGGGGCTAGGGAACACCGGGGAGCTGTTTTTT
CAISETWDRGLGNTGELFF
>TRBD1|TRBV4-3|once|TRBJ1-2
TGCGCCAGCAGCCAAGATGAAGGACAGGTCTATGGCTACACCTTC
CASSQDEGQVYGYTF
>TRBD2|TRBV28|.|TRBJ2-7
TGTGCCACCCGTACCGGGACTAGCGGGGGGTTGGAGCAGTACTTC
CATRTGTSGGLEQYF
>TRBD1|TRBV7-9|.|TRBJ1-2
TGTGCCAGCAGCTTAGCTGGACAGGGTCCGTATAACTATGGCTACACCTTC
CASSLAGQGPYNYGYTF
>TRBD2|TRBV28|many|TRBJ2-1
TGTGCCACCACCCCGCTGGGGGGGGAGGACAATGAGCAGTTCTTC
CATTPLGGEDNEQFF
>TRBD1|TRBV6-6|.|TRBJ2-3
TGTGCCAGCAAGTCGACAGGGGGCACAGATACGCAGTATTTT
CASKSTGGTDTQYF
>TRBD1|TRBV11-2|.|TRBJ2-5
TGTGCCAGCAGCTTAGACGGTGGACAGGGTGGGACGGAGACCCAGTACTTC
CASSLDGGQGGTETQYF
>.|TRBV5-1|.|TRBJ2-3
TGCGCCAGCAGCTTGCACGGTGAAGATACGCAGTATTTT
CASSLHGEDTQYF
>TRBD1|TRBV5-6|.|TRBJ2-5
TGTGCCAGCAGCGCTACCGGGACAGAAGAGACCCAGTACTTC
CASSATGTEETQYF
>TRBD1|TRBV30|.|TRBJ2-3
TGTGCCTGGAGTGCGGGGACAGCGGCAGATACGCAGTATTTT
CAWSAGTAADTQYF
>.|TRBV29-1|.|TRBJ1-1
TGCACCGGGACGGAGAACACTGAAGCTTTCTTT
CTGTENTEAFF
>.|TRBV7-9|.|TRBJ1-5
TGTGCCAGCAAGCTTAGCAATCAGCCCCAGCATTTT
CASKLSNQPQHF
>.|TRBV6-6|.|TRBJ2-2
TGTGCCAGCAGTTACTCGGCAACCGGGGAGCTGTTTTTT
CASSYSATGELFF
>.|TRBV5-5|few|TRBJ1-1
TGTGCCAGCAGCTCTCCCGGACGCCCCGAGGGACCTCACCGGGCTTTCTTT
CASSSPGRPEGPHRAFF
>.|TRBV19|.|TRBJ2-7
TGTGCCAGTAGTTGGACACGGGACTACGAGCAGTACTTC
CASSWTRDYEQYF
>.|TRBV10-1|.|TRBJ2-5
TGCGCCAGCAGCCCGGGGGCCTTTGAGACCCAGTACTTC
CASSPGAFETQYF
>.|TRBV6-1|few|TRBJ2-3
TGTGCCAGCAGTGAAGTTGGTGGGAACCCCTTCACAGATACGCAGTATTTT
CASSEVGGNPFTDTQYF
>TRBD2|TRBV7-3|.|TRBJ2-1
TGTGCCAGCAGCTTAGTAGGGTCAGCGGGGGGCCTACTAAGCTCCTACAATGAGCAGTTCTTC
CASSLVGSAGGLLSSYNEQFF
>.|TRBV6-5|.|TRBJ2-1
TGTGCCAGCAGTTACATAGGGACCGCGGACAATGAGCAGTTCTTC
CASSYIGTADNEQFF
>.|TRBV29-1|.|TRBJ1-3
TGCAGCGTTGAAGAGCCGCGCGACACCATATATTTT
CSVEEPRDTIYF
>.|TRBV7-9|.|TRBJ2-1
TGTGCCAGCAGCTCCCAGGACAGCCTGTCCTACAATGAGCAGTTCTTC
CASSSQDSLSYNEQFF
>.|TRBV6-1|.|TRBJ2-1
TGTGCCAGCAGTGGTGAGGACCAGGGGCCTTGGAGCTCCTACAATGAGCAGTTCTTC
CASSGEDQGPWSSYNEQFF
>.|TRBV6-5|once|TRBJ2-5
TGTGCCAGCAGCAGGGATTTGTACCAAGAGACCCAGTACTTC
CASSRDLYQETQYF